Included here is one T cell receptor beta chain sequence, with context. Antigen specificity is unknown. This sample was included in a study of cytomegalovirus exposure and HLA in healthy donors. Whole-study findings and limits: Sequencing probably produced one cluster of sequence variants that were highly shared. A link between a missense DCLRE1C variant and TCR beta V- and J-gene trimming emerged from a later analysis.

Both 60 Vbeta primers and 13 Jbeta primers went into the PCR. TCRdb's copy holds only in-frame clones and misses some; the assay was immunoSEQ multiplex PCR. The sample lists 250,000 to 350,000 clones; about 90% were seen once. Trimming left V 8 bases short and J 5 bases short, with 14 bases between. This CDR3 is 13 amino acids long. CDR1 SEHNR and CDR2 FQNEAQ come from the germline V gene (reference sequence). The donors (healthy individuals) were bone marrow donors. The study sampled nominally healthy donors, though unrecorded immune exposures were likely. The sequenced material came from PBMCs. J is TRBJ2-3 and V is TRBV7-9, with D perhaps TRBD2 (6 bases). The clonotype was recovered from a woman between 18 and 30 years old in good health and CMV-seronegative. Here the CDR3 reads CASRAGGEDTQYF. DNA of the CDR3: TGTGCCAGCCGAGCTGGAGGGGAAGATACGCAGTATTTT.